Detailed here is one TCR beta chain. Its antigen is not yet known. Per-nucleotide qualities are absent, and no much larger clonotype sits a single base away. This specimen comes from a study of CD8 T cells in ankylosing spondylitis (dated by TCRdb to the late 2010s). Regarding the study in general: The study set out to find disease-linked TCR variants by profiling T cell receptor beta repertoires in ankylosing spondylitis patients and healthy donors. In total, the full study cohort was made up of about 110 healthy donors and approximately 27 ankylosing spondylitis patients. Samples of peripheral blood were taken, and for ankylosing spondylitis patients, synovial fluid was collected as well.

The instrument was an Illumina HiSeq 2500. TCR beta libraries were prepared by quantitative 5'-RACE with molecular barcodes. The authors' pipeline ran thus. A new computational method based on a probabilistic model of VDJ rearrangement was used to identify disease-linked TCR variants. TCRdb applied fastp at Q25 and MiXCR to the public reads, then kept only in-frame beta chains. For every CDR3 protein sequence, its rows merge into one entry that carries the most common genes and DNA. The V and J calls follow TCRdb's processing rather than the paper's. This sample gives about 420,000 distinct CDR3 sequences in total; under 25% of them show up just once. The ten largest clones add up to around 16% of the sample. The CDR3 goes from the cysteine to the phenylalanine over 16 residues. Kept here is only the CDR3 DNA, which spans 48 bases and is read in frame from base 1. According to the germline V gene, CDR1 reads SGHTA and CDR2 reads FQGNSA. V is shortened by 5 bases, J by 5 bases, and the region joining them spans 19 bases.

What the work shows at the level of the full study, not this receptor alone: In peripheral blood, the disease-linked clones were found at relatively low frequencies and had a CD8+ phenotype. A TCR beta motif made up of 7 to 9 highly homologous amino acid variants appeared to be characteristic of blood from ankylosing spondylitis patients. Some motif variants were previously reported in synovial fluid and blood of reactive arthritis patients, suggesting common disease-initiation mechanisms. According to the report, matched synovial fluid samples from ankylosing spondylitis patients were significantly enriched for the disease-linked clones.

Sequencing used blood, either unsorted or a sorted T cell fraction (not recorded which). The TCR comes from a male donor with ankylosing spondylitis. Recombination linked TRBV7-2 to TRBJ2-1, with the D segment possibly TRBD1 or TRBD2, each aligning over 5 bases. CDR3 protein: CASSLKSGTVHNEQFF. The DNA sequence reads TGTGCCAGCAGCCTGAAATCCGGGACGGTACACAATGAGCAGTTCTTC.